Below are 20 T cell receptor beta chains sequenced from a single sample in a study of T cells in Graves' hyperthyroidism and ophthalmopathy. From RNA transcripts, TCR beta CDR3 regions were amplified. HTBI primers were employed in a first-round RT-PCR of the TCR CDR3. TCRdb re-called the multiplex PCR reads with MiXCR, one entry per CDR3 protein. Of roughly 420,000 distinct CDR3 sequences listed, around 13% were seen once; the top ten hold about 5%. What was sequenced was blood. Receptors were obtained from a woman aged 18-30 years with Graves' hyperthyroidism.

This clonotype was detected ten times or more. The J gene is TRBJ2-5, the V gene TRBV30, with a tentative D call TRBD1 (5 bases). Germline loops: CDR1 GTSNPN, CDR2 SVGIG (reference sequence). V was cut by 1 base and J by 5 bases, with 17 bases left in between. The CDR3 is made up of 15 amino acids. This CDR3 is CAWSAGLRQGETQYF. The DNA of the CDR3 is TGTGCCTGGAGTGCCGGGCTCCGTCAGGGTGAGACCCAGTACTTC.

This clonotype was found many times. The V call is TRBV12-5, the J call TRBJ2-5; D gene unclear. CDR1 and CDR2 from the germline V gene are LGHNT and FRNRAP. V was pared by 2 bases and J by 2 bases, with 9 bases between. The CDR3 has 14 amino acids. Here the CDR3 reads CASGLSQRQETQYF. For the CDR3, the DNA is TGTGCTAGTGGTTTGTCTCAGAGACAAGAGACCCAGTACTTC. Full variable domain (outside the CDR3, taken from reference TRBV12-5 and TRBJ2-5): DARVTQTPRHKVTEMGQEVTMRCQPILGHNTVFWYRQTMMQGLELLAYFRNRAPLDDSGMPKDRFSAEMPDATLATLKIQPSEPRDSAVYFCASGLSQRQETQYFGPGTRLLVL.

The J gene is TRBJ2-4, the V gene TRBV2; no definite D call. Germline V CDR1 and CDR2: SNHLY, FYNNEI. This CDR3 is 16 amino acids long. Between the trimmed V and J ends, which lost 3 bases and 4 bases, there was a span of 16 bases. The DNA for the CDR3 is TGTGCCAGCAGTGACGTAGCCCAGATACAAAAAAACATTCAGTACTTC. It is translated as CASSDVAQIQKNIQYF.

This clonotype was seen only a few times. The V and J genes are TRBV20-1 and TRBJ2-3, with D perhaps TRBD1 or TRBD2 (5 bases each). The germline V gene encodes CDR1 DFQATT and CDR2 SNEGSKA (reference sequence). The CDR3 loop spans 14 amino acids. V gave up 3 bases and J gave up 4 bases, with 14 bases separating them. As DNA, the CDR3 is TGCAGTGCTAGGGAAGGGGTCGGGGCAGATACGCAGTATTTT. Its protein is CSAREGVGADTQYF.

This clonotype occurred many times. CDR3 residues: CASSYVGDRYQPQHF. The CDR3 bases are TGTGCCAGCAGTTACGTGGGGGACAGATATCAGCCCCAGCATTTT. This sequence joins TRBV6-2 or TRBV6-3 and TRBJ1-5; TRBD1 matches at 7 bases. CDR1 MNHEY and CDR2 SVGEGT come from the germline V gene. V dropped 2 bases and J dropped 5; count of bases not matched to a gene: 6. The CDR3 is 15 amino acids.

This clonotype has just a few counts. The chain employs TRBV7-9 and TRBJ1-3, with TRBD1 as a possible D gene (6 bases). Trimming left V 5 bases short and J 0 bases short, with 20 bases between. The germline V gene encodes CDR1 SEHNR and CDR2 FQNEAQ (reference sequence). The CDR3 runs to 18 residues. DNA of the CDR3: TGTGCCAGCAGCCCATCCCGGGACAAGTATATCTCTGGAAACACCATATATTTT. Translated, it gives CASSPSRDKYISGNTIYF. Full variable domain (remainder filled in from reference TRBV7-9 and TRBJ1-3): DTGVSQNPRHKITKRGQNVTFRCDPISEHNRLYWYRQTLGQGPEFLTYFQNEAQLEKSRLLSDRFSAERPKGSFSTLEIQRTEQGDSAMYLCASSPSRDKYISGNTIYFGEGSWLTVV.

This clonotype was observed many times. The V and J genes are TRBV5-1 and TRBJ2-4; 7 positions agree with TRBD1. Trimming removed 0 bases from V and 7 bases from J; junction bases left unmatched: 7. CDR1 is SGHRS, CDR2 YFSETQ, per germline. The CDR3 is 15 residues long. The CDR3 loop reads CASSLDTGVVNIQYF. CDR3 in DNA: TGCGCCAGCAGCTTGGACACAGGGGTGGTTAACATTCAGTACTTC.

In this sample, this clonotype turned up many times. This chain joins TRBV6-1 and TRBJ2-3; 10 bases align to TRBD2. Germline V gene data show CDR1 as MNHNS and CDR2 as SASEGT. This CDR3 region has 15 residues. The V and J ends lost 5 bases and 8 bases, in that order; junction bases with no gene match: 10. The DNA of the CDR3 is TGTGCCAGCAGTCCCATAGCGGGAGGAGTCGCTACGCAGTATTTT. Translation: CASSPIAGGVATQYF.

This clonotype came up many times. The DNA for the CDR3 is TGCGCCAGCAGCACGGAGGGGCGCAGCTCCTACAATGAGCAGTTCTTC. Translation: CASSTEGRSSYNEQFF. The gene calls are TRBV5-1 and TRBJ2-1, with D perhaps matching TRBD2 (6 bases). The V gene's germline CDR1 is SGHRS and CDR2 YFSETQ. This CDR3 contains 16 residues. Trimming stripped 4 bases from V and 0 bases from J, with 14 bases between. The whole variable domain, filled in from reference TRBV5-1 and TRBJ2-1, reads KAGVTQTPRYLIKTRGQQVTLSCSPISGHRSVSWYQQTPGQGLQFLFEYFSETQRNKGNFPGRFSGRQFSNSRSEMNVSTLELGDSALYLCASSTEGRSSYNEQFFGPGTRLTVL.

The sample holds many counts of this clonotype. This chain joins TRBV7-2 and TRBJ2-3; D gene unclear. The CDR3 consists of 16 residues. Germline V gene data show CDR1 as SGHTA and CDR2 as FQGNSA. Trimming took off 0 bases at V and 0 bases at J, with 10 bases between the two ends. CDR3 coding DNA: TGTGCCAGCAGCTTAGCGCGGCGGTTGAGCACAGATACGCAGTATTTT. Translated, it gives CASSLARRLSTDTQYF.

In this sample, this clonotype turned up many times. The chain couples TRBV3-1 to TRBJ2-7; no clear D gene. The germline V gene has CDR1 LGHDT and CDR2 YNNKEL (reference sequence). Trimming removed 4 bases from V and 3 bases from J, with 16 bases in between. This CDR3 comprises 15 residues. The CDR3 loop is CASSPTLGQFYEQYF. The CDR3 DNA sequence: TGTGCCAGCAGCCCGACTTTAGGTCAGTTCTACGAGCAGTACTTC.

V gene TRBV19 combines with J gene TRBJ1-5; 8 bases are a match to TRBD1. CDR1 is LNHDA, CDR2 SQIVND, per germline (reference sequence). V gave up 6 bases and J gave up 6 bases; unmatched junction bases: 16. The CDR3 loop spans 17 amino acids. The CDR3 loop reads CASRLGRGLAGGQPQHF. CDR3 in DNA: TGTGCCAGTAGGTTGGGCAGGGGGCTGGCGGGAGGTCAGCCCCAGCATTTT. Variable domain in full (rest from reference TRBV19 and TRBJ1-5): DGGITQSPKYLFRKEGQNVTLSCEQNLNHDAMYWYRQDPGQGLRLIYYSQIVNDFQKGDIAEGYSVSREKKESFPLTVTSAQKNPTAFYLCASRLGRGLAGGQPQHFGDGTRLSIL.

This clonotype was counted at least ten times. The chain links TRBV9 to TRBJ1-1; 7 positions agree with TRBD1. The ends lost 4 bases at V and 4 bases at J; junction bases unmatched: 4. The V gene's germline CDR1 is SGDLS and CDR2 YYNGEE. This CDR3 is built from 13 residues. The CDR3 nucleotides read TGTGCCAGCAGCACGACAGGGATCACTGAAGCTTTCTTT. Translation gives CASSTTGITEAFF.

V usage is TRBV28 and J usage is TRBJ1-3, with D possibly matching TRBD1 (5 bases). The CDR3 is 13 residues long. V was cut by 5 bases and J by 10 bases, with 15 bases left in between. Germline assignment: CDR1 MDHEN and CDR2 SYDVKM. Here the CDR3 reads CASSLPGGGTIYF. The DNA of the CDR3 is TGTGCCAGCAGTCTTCCGGGGGGAGGAACCATATATTTT.

The chain joins TRBV19 to TRBJ1-2; no firm D call. The CDR3 length is 15 residues. Between the trimmed V and J ends, which lost 3 bases and 1 base, there was a span of 12 bases. Per the germline V gene, CDR1 is LNHDA and CDR2 is SQIVND (reference sequence). CDR3 in DNA: TGTGCCAGTAGTATTTATGGAAACAGTAACTATGGCTACACCTTC. Its protein is CASSIYGNSNYGYTF.

The rearrangement uses TRBV12-3 or TRBV12-4 and TRBJ2-3; TRBD2 might be the D (7 bases). The CDR3 runs 14 residues. The germline V and J ends were trimmed by 4 bases and 7 bases, with 15 bases remaining between them. The CDR3 nucleotides are TGTGCCAGCAGTTCCCCGGGGGGCCGAAATACGCAGTATTTT. Its protein product is CASSSPGGRNTQYF.

This clonotype was counted at least ten times. This chain uses TRBV5-1 with TRBJ1-6, with 9 bases that match TRBD1. J gave up 7 bases and V 5 bases, and 10 bases lay outside the gene matches. CDR3 size: 16 residues. CDR1 and CDR2 (germline): SGHRS, YFSETQ. CDR3 bases: TGCGCCAGCAGTCCAACTTCCGGACAGGGGAATTCACCCCTCCACTTT. This sequence encodes CASSPTSGQGNSPLHF.

The chain uses TRBV4-2 and TRBJ1-4, with TRBD1 matching 9 bases. V shed 2 bases and J 8 bases; nucleotides not matched to a gene: 6. Germline values: CDR1 LGHNA, CDR2 YNFKEQ. There are 15 residues in the CDR3. Here the CDR3 reads CASSQPGTGREKLFF. In nucleotides, the CDR3 is TGTGCCAGCAGCCAACCCGGGACAGGGAGGGAAAAACTGTTTTTT.

This clonotype appeared many times. The J gene is TRBJ2-7, the V gene TRBV10-3, with TRBD1 matching 8 bases. Germline V gene data show CDR1 as ENHRY and CDR2 as SYGVKD. V lost 6 bases and J lost 4; bases outside the gene matches: 17. CDR3 size: 17 residues. The DNA of the CDR3 is TGTGCCATCAGCGATTCATCCCCTGGGACAGGTGGTTACGAGCAGTACTTC. Translating gives CAISDSSPGTGGYEQYF.

This CDR3 reads CATSLRQGKQPQHF. DNA for the CDR3: TGTGCCACCAGCTTAAGACAGGGAAAGCAGCCCCAGCATTTT. The gene calls are TRBV15 and TRBJ1-5, with 7 bases matching TRBD1. Germline CDR1 is LNHNV and CDR2 is YYDKDF (reference sequence). The CDR3 runs 14 residues. The J segment lost 7 bases and the V segment lost 5 bases, leaving 8 bases of the junction unmatched.